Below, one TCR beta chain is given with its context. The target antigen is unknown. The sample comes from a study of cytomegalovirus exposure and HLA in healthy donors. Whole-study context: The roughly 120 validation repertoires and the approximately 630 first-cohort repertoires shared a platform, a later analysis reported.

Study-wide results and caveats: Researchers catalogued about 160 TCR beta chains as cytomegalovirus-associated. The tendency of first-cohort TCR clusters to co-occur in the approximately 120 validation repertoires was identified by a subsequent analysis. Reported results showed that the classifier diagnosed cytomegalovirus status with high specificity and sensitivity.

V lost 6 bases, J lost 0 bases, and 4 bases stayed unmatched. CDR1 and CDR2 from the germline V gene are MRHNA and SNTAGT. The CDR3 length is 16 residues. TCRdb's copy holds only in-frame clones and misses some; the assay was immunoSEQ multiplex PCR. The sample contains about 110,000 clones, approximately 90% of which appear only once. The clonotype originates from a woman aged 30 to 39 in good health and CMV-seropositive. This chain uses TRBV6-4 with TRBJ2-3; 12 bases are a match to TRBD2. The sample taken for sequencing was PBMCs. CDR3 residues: CASRPLAGGSTDTQYF. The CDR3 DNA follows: TGTGCCAGCAGACCACTAGCGGGGGGAAGCACAGATACGCAGTATTTT.